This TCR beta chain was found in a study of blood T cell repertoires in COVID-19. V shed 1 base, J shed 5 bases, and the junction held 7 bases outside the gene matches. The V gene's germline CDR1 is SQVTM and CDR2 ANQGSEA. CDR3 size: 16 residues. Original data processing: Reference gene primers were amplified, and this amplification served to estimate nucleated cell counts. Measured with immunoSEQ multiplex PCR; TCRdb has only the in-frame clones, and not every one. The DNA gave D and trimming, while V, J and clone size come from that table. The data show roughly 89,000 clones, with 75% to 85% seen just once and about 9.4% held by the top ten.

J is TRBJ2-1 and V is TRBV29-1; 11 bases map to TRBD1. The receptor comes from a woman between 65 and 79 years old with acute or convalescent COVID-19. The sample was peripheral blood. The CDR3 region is CSVEGTGTGGDNEQFF. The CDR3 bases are TGCAGCGTTGAAGGTACCGGGACAGGGGGTGACAATGAGCAGTTCTTC.